This T cell receptor (beta chain) was captured by sequencing in a study of cytomegalovirus exposure and HLA in healthy donors. General study results and limits: Most likely, a cluster of highly shared sequence variants arose as a sequencing artifact.

Amplification used 60 Vbeta primers and 13 Jbeta primers. TCRdb's copy holds only in-frame clones and misses some; the assay was immunoSEQ multiplex PCR. The sample has about 110,000 clones; around 70% are singletons. For this clone: Its antigen is unknown.

There are 16 residues in the CDR3. Trimming pared 4 bases from V and 0 bases from J, leaving 16 bases between. Germline CDR1 is SGHKS and CDR2 is YYEKEE (reference sequence). This chain joins TRBV5-5 and TRBJ1-1, with D possibly TRBD1 on 5 matching bases. The TCR sequence derives from a woman in her 70s in good health and CMV-seropositive. The sample taken for sequencing was PBMCs. The CDR3 here is CASSLLPPGMNTEAFF. The CDR3, as DNA: TGTGCCAGCAGCCTATTACCCCCAGGGATGAACACTGAAGCTTTCTTT.